This T cell receptor (beta chain) was observed in a study of blood T cell repertoires in COVID-19. About the study: T cells, B-cell-depleted T cells, or PBMCs supplied cDNA or gDNA.

Ages ranged from about 18 to 89 years, with residence in 24 US areas. Participants' reported clinical history set cohort assignment. Here immunoSEQ multiplex PCR was the method, and the copy in TCRdb shows in-frame clones only, minus some. Among some 390,000 clones, just under 90% were seen once, and the ten largest hold less than 2%. The CDR3 has 17 residues. V was clipped by 5 bases and J by 2 bases; unmatched bases: 13. Germline CDR1 MNHNY, CDR2 SVGAGI (reference sequence). The chain recombines TRBV6-6 with TRBJ2-3, with 7 bases fitting TRBD2. The receptor was isolated from a woman aged 25 to 39 who had recovered from COVID-19. The sequencing sample was made of PBMCs or T cells enriched from blood (not recorded which). As DNA, the CDR3 is TGTGCCAGCAGTCCCCCAGCGGGGAGCGGGACCACAGATACGCAGTATTTT. Its protein is CASSPPAGSGTTDTQYF.